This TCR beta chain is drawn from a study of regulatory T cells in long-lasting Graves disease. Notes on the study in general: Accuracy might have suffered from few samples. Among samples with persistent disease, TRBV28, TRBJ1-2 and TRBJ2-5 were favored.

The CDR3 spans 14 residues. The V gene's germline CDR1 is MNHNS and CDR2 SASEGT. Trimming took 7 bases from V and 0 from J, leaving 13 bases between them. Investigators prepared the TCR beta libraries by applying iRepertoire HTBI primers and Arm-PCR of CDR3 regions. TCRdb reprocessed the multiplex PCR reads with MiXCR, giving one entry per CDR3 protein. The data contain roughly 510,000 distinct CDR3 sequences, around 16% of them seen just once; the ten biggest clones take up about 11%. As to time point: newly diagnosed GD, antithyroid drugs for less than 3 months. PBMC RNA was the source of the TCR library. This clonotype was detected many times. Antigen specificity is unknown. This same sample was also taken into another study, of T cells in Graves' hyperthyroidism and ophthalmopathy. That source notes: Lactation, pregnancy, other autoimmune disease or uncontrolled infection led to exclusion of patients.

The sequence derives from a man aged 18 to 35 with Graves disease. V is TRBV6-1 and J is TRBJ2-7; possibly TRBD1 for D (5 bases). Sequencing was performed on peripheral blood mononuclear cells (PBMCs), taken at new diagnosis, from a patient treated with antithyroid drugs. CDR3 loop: CASIQGVFSYEQYF. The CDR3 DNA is TGTGCCAGCATCCAAGGGGTTTTCTCCTACGAGCAGTACTTC.